Listed below are T cell receptor beta chains from one sample, sequenced in a study of blood T cell repertoires in COVID-19. Sequencing used immunoSEQ multiplex PCR; TCRdb keeps in-frame clones, though not all of them. Of under 500,000 clones detected, 87% appear once; the ten largest clones hold just under 2%. The sequenced sample consisted of PBMCs or T cells enriched from blood (not recorded which). The receptor set was obtained from a woman aged 18-29 years with acute COVID-19. Both conserved end residues are part of each CDR3. The order of the fields is V gene, D gene, clone size, J gene, CDR3 protein, CDR3 DNA. A D gene is named only where the DNA matches it firmly. Clone sizes are given selectively: once, few, many, or a class where the clone is expanded.

TRBV7-9	NA	NA	TRBJ2-7	CASSLVAGKVYEQYF	TGTGCCAGCAGCTTAGTAGCAGGGAAGGTCTACGAGCAGTACTTC
TRBV10-3	TRBD1	NA	TRBJ1-6	CAISESTGSPLHF	TGTGCCATCAGTGAGTCGACAGGGTCACCCCTCCACTTT
TRBV5-6	TRBD2	NA	TRBJ2-1	CASSPSPGTSVNNEQFF	TGTGCCAGCAGCCCCTCCCCGGGGACTAGCGTCAACAATGAGCAGTTCTTC
TRBV7-9	TRBD1	NA	TRBJ1-6	CASSFTTGEGSPLHF	TGTGCCAGCAGCTTCACGACAGGGGAAGGCTCACCCCTCCACTTT
TRBV5-1	NA	NA	TRBJ2-7	CASSLAEGGEQYF	TGCGCCAGCAGCTTGGCCGAAGGAGGCGAGCAGTACTTC
TRBV5-1	TRBD1	NA	TRBJ2-5	CASSLGDRGETQYF	TGCGCCAGCAGCTTGGGGGACAGGGGGGAGACCCAGTACTTC
TRBV6-5	TRBD1	NA	TRBJ1-1	CASSPDRGEAFF	TGTGCCAGCAGTCCGGACAGGGGTGAAGCTTTCTTT
TRBV28	NA	NA	TRBJ1-2	CATTSADYGYTF	TGTGCCACCACATCGGCGGACTATGGCTACACCTTC
TRBV7-8	NA	NA	TRBJ2-1	CASSLAGGARNEQFF	TGTGCCAGCAGCTTAGCGGGGGGGGCCCGGAATGAGCAGTTCTTC
TRBV7-9	NA	NA	TRBJ1-5	CASSPGRTYSNQPQHF	TGTGCCAGCAGCCCAGGACGGACATATAGCAATCAGCCCCAGCATTTT
TRBV7-9	TRBD1	NA	TRBJ1-4	CASSREGTGGLKLFF	TGTGCCAGCAGCCGAGAAGGGACAGGGGGGTTAAAACTGTTTTTT
TRBV27	TRBD1	NA	TRBJ2-3	CASSSGGGTQYF	TGTGCCAGCAGTTCAGGGGGCGGTACGCAGTATTTT
TRBV9	NA	NA	TRBJ1-6	CASSVVSDSPLHF	TGTGCCAGCAGCGTAGTTTCTGATTCACCCCTCCACTTT
TRBV13	NA	NA	TRBJ2-7	CASSLPGSSYEQYF	TGTGCCAGCAGCTTACCAGGGTCCTCCTACGAGCAGTACTTC
TRBV29-1	TRBD1	once	TRBJ2-3	CSVEARGLADTQYF	TGCAGCGTTGAAGCGAGGGGGCTCGCAGATACGCAGTATTTT
TRBV28	TRBD1	NA	TRBJ1-2	CASSSGTGNYGYTF	TGTGCCAGCAGTTCCGGGACAGGGAACTATGGCTACACCTTC
TRBV4-1	NA	NA	TRBJ2-5	CASSQGALVKTQYF	TGCGCCAGCAGCCAAGGTGCACTAGTAAAGACCCAGTACTTC
TRBV29-1	TRBD1	NA	TRBJ2-7	CSVEGTGRYEQYF	TGCAGCGTTGAAGGGACAGGGAGATACGAGCAGTACTTC
TRBV6-5	TRBD1	NA	TRBJ1-1	CASRQGMNTEAFF	TGTGCCAGCAGACAGGGGATGAACACTGAAGCTTTCTTT
TRBV2	TRBD1	NA	TRBJ2-7	CASSEYRGPYEQYF	TGTGCCAGCAGTGAATACAGGGGGCCGTACGAGCAGTACTTC
TRBV5-1	TRBD1	NA	TRBJ2-7	CASSSTGMNEQYF	TGCGCCAGCAGCTCGACAGGGATGAACGAGCAGTACTTC
TRBV4-2	NA	NA	TRBJ1-3	CASSQAAGPGNTIYF	TGTGCCAGCAGCCAAGCTGCAGGGCCTGGAAACACCATATATTTT
TRBV7-2	TRBD1	NA	TRBJ1-2	CASSYGTADTNYGYTF	TGTGCCAGCAGCTACGGGACAGCAGATACTAACTATGGCTACACCTTC
TRBV5-6	NA	NA	TRBJ2-7	CASSLGLYEQYF	TGTGCCAGCAGCCTTGGTCTATACGAGCAGTACTTC
TRBV4-1	TRBD2	once	TRBJ2-2	CASRVASGKTGELFF	TGCGCCAGCAGAGTGGCTAGCGGGAAGACCGGGGAGCTGTTTTTT
TRBV9	TRBD1	NA	TRBJ2-7	CASSGTGGSTYEQYF	TGTGCCAGCAGCGGAACAGGGGGGAGTACCTACGAGCAGTACTTC
TRBV29-1	NA	NA	TRBJ1-2	CSVESRYGYTF	TGCAGCGTTGAGTCTCGCTATGGCTACACCTTC
TRBV4-1	TRBD1	NA	TRBJ1-1	CASRSGQGDEAFF	TGCGCCAGCAGATCCGGACAGGGGGACGAAGCTTTCTTT
TRBV5-5	NA	once	TRBJ1-1	CASSLSGVRGVTNTEAFF	TGTGCCAGCAGCTTGAGCGGGGTTCGGGGTGTAACGAACACTGAAGCTTTCTTT
TRBV27	NA	NA	TRBJ2-7	CASSFQTRLVYEQYF	TGTGCCAGCAGTTTCCAGACTAGATTGGTCTACGAGCAGTACTTC
TRBV4-3	TRBD2	NA	TRBJ2-1	CASSQEEGLAGVRYNEQFF	TGCGCCAGCAGCCAAGAGGAGGGGCTAGCGGGAGTCCGGTACAATGAGCAGTTCTTC